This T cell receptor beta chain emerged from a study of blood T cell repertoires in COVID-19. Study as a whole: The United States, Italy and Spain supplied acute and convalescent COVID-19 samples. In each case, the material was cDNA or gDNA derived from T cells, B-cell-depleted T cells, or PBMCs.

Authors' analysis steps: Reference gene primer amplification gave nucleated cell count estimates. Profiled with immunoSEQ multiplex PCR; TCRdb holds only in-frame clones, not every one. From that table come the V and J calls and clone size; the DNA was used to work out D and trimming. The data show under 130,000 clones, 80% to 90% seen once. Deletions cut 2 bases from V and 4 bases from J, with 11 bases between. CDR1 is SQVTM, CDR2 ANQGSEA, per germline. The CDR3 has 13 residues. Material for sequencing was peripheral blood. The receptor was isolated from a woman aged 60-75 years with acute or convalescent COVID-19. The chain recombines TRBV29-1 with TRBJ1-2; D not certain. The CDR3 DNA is TGCAGCGTTGAACTCCCCGGTTCCTATGGCTACACCTTC. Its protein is CSVELPGSYGYTF.